What follows is one T cell receptor (beta chain) and its context. Its antigen is still unknown. Sequencing used immunoSEQ multiplex PCR; TCRdb keeps in-frame clones, though not all of them. This sample yields tens of thousands of clones, of which roughly 92% are seen a single time; roughly 5% belongs to the top ten. The record originates from a study of Tregs in tolerant kidney transplant recipients. Unstimulated regulatory T cells (CD4+CD25+CD127-), CD4+CD25- non-regulatory cells, CD4 and CD8 cells were FACS-sorted from thawed PBMCs. Study observations and caveats: Expanding Tregs on activated donor B cells appeared to best identify donor-specific TCRbeta clones. The small number of patients limits these findings pending further validation. Biological reproducibility was not directly addressed, but technical replication error appeared minimal.

In germline, CDR1 is SNHLY, CDR2 FYNNEI. The CDR3 has 15 residues. V was shortened by 4 bases and J by 2 bases, with 14 bases between the two germline ends. This TCR came from a human donor in good health. The sequencing sample was made of CD8+ T cells from blood. The chain carries TRBV2 and TRBJ1-2; tentative D call: TRBD1 (6 bases). CDR3 protein: CASSGYREGNYGYTF. In DNA form, the CDR3 reads TGTGCCAGCAGTGGATACAGGGAAGGCAACTATGGCTACACCTTC.